A selection of T cell receptor beta chains follows, all from one sample in a study of blood T cell repertoires in COVID-19. Clones were sequenced by immunoSEQ multiplex PCR, and TCRdb holds only the in-frame ones, with some missing. The table shows some 190,000 clones, with about four fifths occurring only once. Specimen: peripheral blood. The receptors derive from a woman in her forties with COVID-19, enrolled during active disease. CDR3s include the opening cysteine and the closing phenylalanine or tryptophan. Each record gives: CDR3 protein, CDR3 DNA, clone size, D gene, J gene, V gene. A D gene is named only where the DNA matches it firmly. Rows give clone size only sometimes, using once, few, many, or a class for an expanded clone.

cdr3_aa: CASRRTLLAKNIQYF; cdr3_nt: TGTGCCAGCAGGCGGACACTGCTAGCCAAAAACATTCAGTACTTC; clone_size: .; d_call: .; j_call: TRBJ2-4; v_call: TRBV6-5
cdr3_aa: CASSPRPGVEKLFF; cdr3_nt: TGTGCCAGCTCACCACGGCCGGGAGTAGAAAAACTGTTTTTT; clone_size: once; d_call: .; j_call: TRBJ1-4; v_call: TRBV18
cdr3_aa: CASSLNPGYQQFF; cdr3_nt: TGTGCCAGCAGTTTAAACCCGGGATACCAGCAGTTCTTC; clone_size: .; d_call: .; j_call: TRBJ2-1; v_call: TRBV28
cdr3_aa: CASSSRLNGELFF; cdr3_nt: TGTGCCAGCAGCTCCAGGTTGAACGGGGAGCTGTTTTTT; clone_size: .; d_call: .; j_call: TRBJ2-2; v_call: TRBV5-4
cdr3_aa: CASSFRESTDTQYF; cdr3_nt: TGTGCCAGCAGTTTCCGGGAGAGCACAGATACGCAGTATTTT; clone_size: few; d_call: .; j_call: TRBJ2-3; v_call: TRBV6-5
cdr3_aa: CASSWTSGTVTQYF; cdr3_nt: TGTGCCAGTAGTTGGACTAGCGGCACGGTTACGCAGTATTTT; clone_size: few; d_call: TRBD2; j_call: TRBJ2-3; v_call: TRBV19
cdr3_aa: CASSREDTGANVLTF; cdr3_nt: TGTGCCAGCTCCAGGGAAGATACCGGGGCCAACGTCCTGACTTTC; clone_size: .; d_call: .; j_call: TRBJ2-6; v_call: TRBV6-5
cdr3_aa: CASSSKRLAGGPDEQFF; cdr3_nt: TGTGCCAGCAGCTCCAAGAGACTAGCGGGAGGGCCAGATGAGCAGTTCTTC; clone_size: .; d_call: TRBD2; j_call: TRBJ2-1; v_call: TRBV7-9
cdr3_aa: CSASELRGDGYTF; cdr3_nt: TGCAGTGCTAGTGAGCTCAGGGGCGATGGCTACACCTTC; clone_size: few; d_call: .; j_call: TRBJ1-2; v_call: TRBV20-1
cdr3_aa: CASSLGALPDTQYF; cdr3_nt: TGTGCCAGCAGTTTGGGGGCGCTTCCAGATACGCAGTATTTT; clone_size: few; d_call: .; j_call: TRBJ2-3; v_call: TRBV6-2/TRBV6-3
cdr3_aa: CASSLDLYYTGELFF; cdr3_nt: TGTGCCAGCAGCTTGGATCTATATTACACCGGGGAGCTGTTTTTT; clone_size: .; d_call: .; j_call: TRBJ2-2; v_call: TRBV5-5
cdr3_aa: CASSVVGASTDTQYF; cdr3_nt: TGTGCCAGCAGCGTAGTTGGAGCTAGCACAGATACGCAGTATTTT; clone_size: once; d_call: .; j_call: TRBJ2-3; v_call: TRBV9
cdr3_aa: CASSQGLAGPYNEQFF; cdr3_nt: TGTGCCAGCAGCCAAGGACTAGCGGGGCCCTACAATGAGCAGTTCTTC; clone_size: .; d_call: TRBD2; j_call: TRBJ2-1; v_call: TRBV14
cdr3_aa: CASSLLGLASNEQFF; cdr3_nt: TGTGCCAGCAGTTTATTGGGACTAGCGTCCAATGAGCAGTTCTTC; clone_size: once; d_call: TRBD2; j_call: TRBJ2-1; v_call: TRBV28
cdr3_aa: CASSDRQKNTEAFF; cdr3_nt: TGTGCCAGCAGCGACAGACAAAAGAACACTGAAGCTTTCTTT; clone_size: .; d_call: .; j_call: TRBJ1-1; v_call: TRBV28
cdr3_aa: CAWKGLAGEFINEQFF; cdr3_nt: TGTGCCTGGAAAGGACTAGCGGGAGAGTTTATTAATGAGCAGTTCTTC; clone_size: .; d_call: TRBD2; j_call: TRBJ2-1; v_call: TRBV30
cdr3_aa: CASSSADYYEQYF; cdr3_nt: TGTGCCAGCAGTTCGGCGGACTACTACGAGCAGTACTTC; clone_size: .; d_call: .; j_call: TRBJ2-7; v_call: TRBV6-5
cdr3_aa: CASSSGQGGKGPQHF; cdr3_nt: TGTGCCAGCAGCTCGGGACAGGGAGGAAAGGGGCCCCAGCATTTT; clone_size: .; d_call: TRBD1; j_call: TRBJ1-5; v_call: TRBV7-9
cdr3_aa: CASSPGWDTDYGYTF; cdr3_nt: TGTGCCAGCAGTCCGGGCTGGGACACGGACTATGGCTACACCTTC; clone_size: .; d_call: .; j_call: TRBJ1-2; v_call: TRBV7-9
cdr3_aa: CASIRNTEAFF; cdr3_nt: TGTGCCAGCATTCGTAACACTGAAGCTTTCTTT; clone_size: few; d_call: .; j_call: TRBJ1-1; v_call: TRBV6-5
cdr3_aa: CASSLEGGPEFF; cdr3_nt: TGCGCCAGCAGTCTGGAGGGGGGGCCGGAGTTCTTC; clone_size: .; d_call: .; j_call: TRBJ2-1; v_call: TRBV10-1
cdr3_aa: CASTGGFTEAFF; cdr3_nt: TGTGCCAGTACGGGGGGCTTCACTGAAGCTTTCTTT; clone_size: .; d_call: .; j_call: TRBJ1-1; v_call: TRBV7-8
cdr3_aa: CASSYPSGQGTDTQYF; cdr3_nt: TGTGCCAGCAGTTACCCTTCGGGACAGGGAACCGATACGCAGTATTTT; clone_size: .; d_call: TRBD1; j_call: TRBJ2-3; v_call: TRBV6-2/TRBV6-3
cdr3_aa: CASSLDRGNYGYTF; cdr3_nt: TGTGCCAGCAGTTTGGACAGGGGGAACTATGGCTACACCTTC; clone_size: .; d_call: TRBD1; j_call: TRBJ1-2; v_call: TRBV2
cdr3_aa: CASMDRGLEEEQYF; cdr3_nt: TGTGCCAGCATGGACAGGGGGCTTGAAGAAGAGCAGTACTTC; clone_size: once; d_call: TRBD1; j_call: TRBJ2-7; v_call: TRBV6-5
cdr3_aa: CASSPKAGGPGDTQYF; cdr3_nt: TGTGCCAGCTCACCTAAAGCGGGAGGGCCGGGAGATACGCAGTATTTT; clone_size: .; d_call: TRBD2; j_call: TRBJ2-3; v_call: TRBV18
cdr3_aa: CASTLGYRADEQFF; cdr3_nt: TGTGCCAGCACCCTGGGTTACAGGGCGGATGAGCAGTTCTTC; clone_size: .; d_call: .; j_call: TRBJ2-1; v_call: TRBV6-5
cdr3_aa: CASSPLRGTNTEAFF; cdr3_nt: TGTGCCAGCAGCCCCCTAAGGGGAACGAACACTGAAGCTTTCTTT; clone_size: .; d_call: .; j_call: TRBJ1-1; v_call: TRBV14
cdr3_aa: CASLEGGNKAFF; cdr3_nt: TGTGCCAGCCTAGAAGGGGGAAATAAAGCTTTCTTT; clone_size: .; d_call: .; j_call: TRBJ1-1; v_call: TRBV18
cdr3_aa: CASSETVVYGYTF; cdr3_nt: TGTGCCAGCAGTGAAACGGTGGTCTATGGCTACACCTTC; clone_size: .; d_call: .; j_call: TRBJ1-2; v_call: TRBV6-1
cdr3_aa: CASSESGRISTDTQYF; cdr3_nt: TGCGCCAGCAGTGAGTCGGGGCGGATTAGCACAGATACGCAGTATTTT; clone_size: .; d_call: .; j_call: TRBJ2-3; v_call: TRBV10-1
cdr3_aa: CAWSVSQSPGNTIYF; cdr3_nt: TGTGCCTGGAGTGTCTCCCAAAGCCCTGGAAACACCATATATTTT; clone_size: .; d_call: .; j_call: TRBJ1-3; v_call: TRBV30
cdr3_aa: CASSPPGRVLNTEAFF; cdr3_nt: TGTGCCAGCTCACCACCGGGCAGGGTTTTGAACACTGAAGCTTTCTTT; clone_size: .; d_call: .; j_call: TRBJ1-1; v_call: TRBV18
cdr3_aa: CASSSGTGTLYTF; cdr3_nt: TGTGCCAGCAGCTCCGGGACAGGGACCTTGTACACCTTC; clone_size: .; d_call: TRBD1; j_call: TRBJ1-2; v_call: TRBV12-3/TRBV12-4
cdr3_aa: CASRAGGSNTGELFF; cdr3_nt: TGTGCCAGCAGAGCAGGGGGCTCGAACACCGGGGAGCTGTTTTTT; clone_size: .; d_call: TRBD1; j_call: TRBJ2-2; v_call: TRBV2
cdr3_aa: CASSPRPQETQYF; cdr3_nt: TGCGCCAGCAGCCCGCGGCCCCAAGAGACCCAGTACTTC; clone_size: few; d_call: .; j_call: TRBJ2-5; v_call: TRBV5-1
cdr3_aa: CASSLMTATTNYGYTF; cdr3_nt: TGTGCCAGCAGCTTAATGACAGCCACCACTAACTATGGCTACACCTTC; clone_size: .; d_call: .; j_call: TRBJ1-2; v_call: TRBV7-9
cdr3_aa: CASSLSGISNQPQHF; cdr3_nt: TGTGCCAGCAGTCTCTCCGGGATTAGCAATCAGCCCCAGCATTTT; clone_size: .; d_call: .; j_call: TRBJ1-5; v_call: TRBV27
cdr3_aa: CASSIPGQVYGYTF; cdr3_nt: TGTGCCAGCAGTATTCCGGGACAGGTCTATGGCTACACCTTC; clone_size: .; d_call: TRBD1; j_call: TRBJ1-2; v_call: TRBV28
cdr3_aa: CASSSIDGKETQYF; cdr3_nt: TGTGCCAGCAGCTCGATCGACGGGAAAGAGACCCAGTACTTC; clone_size: .; d_call: .; j_call: TRBJ2-5; v_call: TRBV7-9
cdr3_aa: CASSEARSGGSTDTQYF; cdr3_nt: TGTGCCAGCAGTGAAGCTCGTAGCGGGGGGAGCACAGATACGCAGTATTTT; clone_size: few; d_call: TRBD2; j_call: TRBJ2-3; v_call: TRBV6-1
cdr3_aa: CAFYRVVSEAFF; cdr3_nt: TGTGCCTTTTACAGGGTAGTGTCTGAAGCTTTCTTT; clone_size: .; d_call: .; j_call: TRBJ1-1; v_call: TRBV30
cdr3_aa: CASSPAGTSNEKLFF; cdr3_nt: TGTGCCAGCAGCCCGGCCGGGACAAGCAATGAAAAACTGTTTTTT; clone_size: .; d_call: .; j_call: TRBJ1-4; v_call: TRBV9
cdr3_aa: CASSQDDSRSETQYF; cdr3_nt: TGTGCCAGCAGCCAAGATGATTCCCGGTCAGAGACCCAGTACTTC; clone_size: .; d_call: .; j_call: TRBJ2-5; v_call: TRBV14
cdr3_aa: CASSFPGTGTLSNGYTF; cdr3_nt: TGTGCCAGCAGCTTCCCCGGGACAGGGACACTATCTAATGGCTACACCTTC; clone_size: .; d_call: TRBD1; j_call: TRBJ1-2; v_call: TRBV5-4
cdr3_aa: CASSRSAGKQPQHF; cdr3_nt: TGTGCCAGCTCACGATCCGCAGGCAAGCAGCCCCAGCATTTT; clone_size: once; d_call: .; j_call: TRBJ1-5; v_call: TRBV18
cdr3_aa: CASSQPETGFYNEQFF; cdr3_nt: TGCGCCAGCAGCCAACCCGAAACAGGGTTCTACAATGAGCAGTTCTTC; clone_size: .; d_call: .; j_call: TRBJ2-1; v_call: TRBV4-1